Listed below are T cell receptor beta chains from one sample, sequenced in a study of blood T cell repertoires in COVID-19. Profiled with immunoSEQ multiplex PCR; TCRdb holds only in-frame clones, not every one. The sample yields 200,000 to 250,000 clones, 65% to 90% seen once. Sequencing was carried out using peripheral blood. The origin of the receptors is a woman aged 70-85 years with COVID-19, enrolled during active disease. Each CDR3 is given without its conserved first and last residue. D genes are given only for firm matches.

d_gene: TRBD1; len: 15; v_gene: TRBV6-4; CDR3aa: ASSDWDREGTNTEAF
d_gene: TRBD2; len: 13; v_gene: TRBV9; CDR3aa: ASSLRLAGVHEQY
d_gene: -; len: 12; v_gene: TRBV12-5; CDR3aa: ASGPGDGNQPQH
d_gene: -; len: 14; v_gene: TRBV7-3; CDR3aa: ASSLNGDVGIYEQY
d_gene: -; len: 10; v_gene: TRBV30; CDR3aa: AWSARAYEQY
d_gene: TRBD1; len: 14; v_gene: TRBV7-9; CDR3aa: ASSLAFGGQYYGYT
d_gene: -; len: 11; v_gene: TRBV12-3/TRBV12-4; CDR3aa: ASSQEVLQEQF
d_gene: -; len: 13; v_gene: TRBV30; CDR3aa: AWRRKAGGTDTQY
d_gene: -; len: 11; v_gene: TRBV7-8; CDR3aa: ASSLGGSFGQY
d_gene: -; len: 10; v_gene: TRBV11-1; CDR3aa: ASSSTGGTQY
d_gene: -; len: 12; v_gene: TRBV5-6; CDR3aa: ASSGGQFNYGYT
d_gene: -; len: 10; v_gene: TRBV7-3; CDR3aa: ASSSVCEKLF
d_gene: TRBD1; len: 14; v_gene: TRBV4-2; CDR3aa: ASSQEGQGSYNEQF
d_gene: TRBD1; len: 12; v_gene: TRBV10-3; CDR3aa: AISEDRVNYGYT
d_gene: -; len: 9; v_gene: TRBV5-1; CDR3aa: ASSNTLEQY
d_gene: TRBD2; len: 12; v_gene: TRBV19; CDR3aa: ASRTSADSYEQY
d_gene: -; len: 12; v_gene: TRBV19; CDR3aa: ASRLSASSYEQY
d_gene: -; len: 15; v_gene: TRBV4-3; CDR3aa: ASSQLGLTFGNSPLH
d_gene: TRBD2; len: 15; v_gene: TRBV5-6; CDR3aa: ASSELGLAANTGELF
d_gene: -; len: 13; v_gene: TRBV9; CDR3aa: ASSVAGASYNEQF
d_gene: -; len: 15; v_gene: TRBV2; CDR3aa: ASTTSSGGFNTGELF
d_gene: -; len: 14; v_gene: TRBV3-1/TRBV3-2; CDR3aa: ASSQGGTPPIETQY
d_gene: -; len: 15; v_gene: TRBV19; CDR3aa: ASRYSLAGGGPYEQY
d_gene: -; len: 11; v_gene: TRBV11-3; CDR3aa: ASSSRGLNEQF
d_gene: TRBD1; len: 12; v_gene: TRBV15; CDR3aa: ATSRGTGITEAF
d_gene: -; len: 11; v_gene: TRBV21-1; CDR3aa: ASSRTQGDGYT
d_gene: -; len: 14; v_gene: TRBV6-1; CDR3aa: ASSERGLRANYGYT
d_gene: -; len: 12; v_gene: TRBV2; CDR3aa: ASSEIAVKNIQY
d_gene: -; len: 14; v_gene: TRBV4-2; CDR3aa: ASSQDRNSPNYGYT
d_gene: TRBD2; len: 15; v_gene: TRBV5-1; CDR3aa: ASSSNLAGGPGDEQY
d_gene: TRBD1; len: 12; v_gene: TRBV29-1; CDR3aa: SESYRGSYNEQF
d_gene: TRBD2; len: 11; v_gene: TRBV6-5; CDR3aa: ASSRSGIYEQY
d_gene: -; len: 13; v_gene: TRBV18; CDR3aa: ASSPPSRGNTEAF
d_gene: TRBD1; len: 15; v_gene: TRBV19; CDR3aa: ASTMGFPGQVIYEQY
d_gene: TRBD2; len: 15; v_gene: TRBV7-2; CDR3aa: ASSLVLASGRRETQY
d_gene: -; len: 13; v_gene: TRBV4-3; CDR3aa: ASSQDRQVPDTQY
d_gene: TRBD1; len: 11; v_gene: TRBV6-5; CDR3aa: ATGQGWTSPLH
d_gene: TRBD2; len: 13; v_gene: TRBV3-1/TRBV3-2; CDR3aa: ASSPHGTSGDTQY
d_gene: -; len: 12; v_gene: TRBV10-3; CDR3aa: AIRLDPLGAEAF
d_gene: -; len: 13; v_gene: TRBV7-2; CDR3aa: ASSLAWGSPYGYT
d_gene: -; len: 12; v_gene: TRBV7-3; CDR3aa: ASSLNRSNSPLH
d_gene: TRBD1; len: 14; v_gene: TRBV19; CDR3aa: ASSPPGTGLSYGYT
d_gene: -; len: 13; v_gene: TRBV28; CDR3aa: ASSLLLRITYGYT
d_gene: -; len: 14; v_gene: TRBV6-1; CDR3aa: ASSALGGLVSTEAF
d_gene: TRBD2; len: 12; v_gene: TRBV18; CDR3aa: ASSIRTRVETQY
d_gene: TRBD1; len: 13; v_gene: TRBV28; CDR3aa: ASSFGDRANEKLF
d_gene: -; len: 14; v_gene: TRBV18; CDR3aa: ASSPSGAQRNTEAF
d_gene: TRBD1; len: 13; v_gene: TRBV5-1; CDR3aa: ASSYGPGQAYGYT
d_gene: -; len: 15; v_gene: TRBV5-6; CDR3aa: ASSLVGGSSYNSPLH